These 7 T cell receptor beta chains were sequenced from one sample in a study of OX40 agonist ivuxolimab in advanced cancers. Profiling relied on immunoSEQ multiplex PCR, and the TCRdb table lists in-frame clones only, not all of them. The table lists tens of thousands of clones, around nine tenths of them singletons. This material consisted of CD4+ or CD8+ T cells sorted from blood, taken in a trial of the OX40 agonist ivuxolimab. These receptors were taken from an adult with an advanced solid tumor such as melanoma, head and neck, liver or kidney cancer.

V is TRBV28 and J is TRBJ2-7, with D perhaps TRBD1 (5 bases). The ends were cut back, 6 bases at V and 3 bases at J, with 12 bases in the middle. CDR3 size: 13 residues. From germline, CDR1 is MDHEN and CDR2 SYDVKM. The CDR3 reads CASSHGQDYEQYF. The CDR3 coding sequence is TGTGCCAGCAGCCACGGACAAGACTACGAGCAGTACTTC.

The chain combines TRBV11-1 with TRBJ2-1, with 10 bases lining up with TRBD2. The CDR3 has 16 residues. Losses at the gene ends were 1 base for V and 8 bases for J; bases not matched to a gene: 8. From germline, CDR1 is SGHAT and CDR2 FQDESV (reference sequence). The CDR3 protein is CASSLEAGGPVDEQFF. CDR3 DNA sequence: TGTGCCAGCAGCTTAGAAGCGGGGGGGCCGGTGGATGAGCAGTTCTTC.

CDR3 coding DNA: TGTGCCAGCAGTCTCGGGACAGGGCCGAATGAAAAACTGTTTTTT. As protein: CASSLGTGPNEKLFF. This chain uses TRBV11-2 with TRBJ1-4; 9 bases agree with TRBD1. CDR3 length equals 15 residues. Germline V gene sequence: CDR1 SGHAT, CDR2 FQNNGV. V was pared by 6 bases and J by 5 bases, with 7 bases of the junction left unmatched.

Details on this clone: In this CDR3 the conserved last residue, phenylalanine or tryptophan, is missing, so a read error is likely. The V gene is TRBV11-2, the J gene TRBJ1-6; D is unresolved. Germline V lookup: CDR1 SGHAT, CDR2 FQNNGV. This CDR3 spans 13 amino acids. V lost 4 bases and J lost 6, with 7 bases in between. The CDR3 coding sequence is TGTGCCAGCAGCTCTGGGATTAATTCACCCCTCCACCTT. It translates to CASSSGINSPLHL.

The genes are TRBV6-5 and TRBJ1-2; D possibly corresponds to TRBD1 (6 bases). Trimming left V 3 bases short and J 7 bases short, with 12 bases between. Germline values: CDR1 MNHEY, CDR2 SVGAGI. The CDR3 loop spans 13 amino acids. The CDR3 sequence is CASSYTGFSGYTF. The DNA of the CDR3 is TGTGCCAGCAGTTATACAGGGTTCTCTGGCTACACCTTC.

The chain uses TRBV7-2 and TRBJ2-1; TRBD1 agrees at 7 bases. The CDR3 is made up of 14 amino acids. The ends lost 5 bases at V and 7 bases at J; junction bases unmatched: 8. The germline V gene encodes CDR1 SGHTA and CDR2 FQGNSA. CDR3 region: CASSPWTGQNEQFF. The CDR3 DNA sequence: TGTGCCAGCAGCCCCTGGACAGGACAGAATGAGCAGTTCTTC. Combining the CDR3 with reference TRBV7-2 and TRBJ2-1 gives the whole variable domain GAGVSQSPSNKVTEKGKDVELRCDPISGHTALYWYRQSLGQGLEFLIYFQGNSAPDKSGLPSDRFSAERTGGSVSTLTIQRTQQEDSAVYLCASSPWTGQNEQFFGPGTRLTVL.

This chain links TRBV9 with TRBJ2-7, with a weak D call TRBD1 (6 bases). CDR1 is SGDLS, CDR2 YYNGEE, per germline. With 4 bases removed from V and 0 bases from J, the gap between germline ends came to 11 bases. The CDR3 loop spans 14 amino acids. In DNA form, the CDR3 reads TGTGCCAGCAGCACGGGACACAACTCCTACGAGCAGTACTTC. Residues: CASSTGHNSYEQYF.